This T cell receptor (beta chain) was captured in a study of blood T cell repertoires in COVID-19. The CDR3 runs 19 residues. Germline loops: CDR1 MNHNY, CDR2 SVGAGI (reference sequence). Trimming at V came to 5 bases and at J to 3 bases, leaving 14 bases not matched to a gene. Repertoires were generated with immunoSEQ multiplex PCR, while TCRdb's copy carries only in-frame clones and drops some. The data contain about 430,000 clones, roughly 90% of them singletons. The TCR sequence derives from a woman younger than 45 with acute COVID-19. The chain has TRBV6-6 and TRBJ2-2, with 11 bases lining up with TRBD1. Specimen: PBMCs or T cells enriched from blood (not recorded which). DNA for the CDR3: TGTGCCAGCAGTCATCCAGAATTCCCGGGACAGGGGGACACCGGGGAGCTGTTTTTT. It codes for CASSHPEFPGQGDTGELFF.